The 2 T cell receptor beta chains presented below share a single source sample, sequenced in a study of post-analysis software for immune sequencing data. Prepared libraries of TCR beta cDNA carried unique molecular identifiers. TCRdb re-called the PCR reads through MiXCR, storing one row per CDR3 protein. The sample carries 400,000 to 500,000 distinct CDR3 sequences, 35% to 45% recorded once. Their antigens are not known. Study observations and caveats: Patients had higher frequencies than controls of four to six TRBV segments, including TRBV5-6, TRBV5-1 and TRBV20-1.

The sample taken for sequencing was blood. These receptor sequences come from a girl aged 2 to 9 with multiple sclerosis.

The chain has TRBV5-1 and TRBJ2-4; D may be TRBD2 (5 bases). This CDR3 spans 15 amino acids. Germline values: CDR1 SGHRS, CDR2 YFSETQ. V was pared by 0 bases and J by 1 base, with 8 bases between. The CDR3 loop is CASSLDPGAKNIQYF. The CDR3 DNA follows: TGCGCCAGCAGCTTGGACCCGGGGGCCAAAAACATTCAGTACTTC.

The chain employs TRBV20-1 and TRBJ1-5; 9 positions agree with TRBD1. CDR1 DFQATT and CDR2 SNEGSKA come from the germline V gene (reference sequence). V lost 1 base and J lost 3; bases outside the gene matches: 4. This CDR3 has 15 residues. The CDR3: CSARATGGFNQPQHF. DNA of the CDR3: TGCAGTGCTAGAGCTACAGGGGGCTTCAATCAGCCCCAGCATTTT.